The 16 T cell receptor beta chains in this list originate from one sample, sequenced in a study of blood T cell repertoires in COVID-19. Assay: immunoSEQ multiplex PCR; the TCRdb copy retains only in-frame clones and omits some. Of a few hundred thousand clones listed, 80% are singletons. Material for sequencing was PBMCs or T cells enriched from blood (not recorded which). The receptor set was obtained from a woman aged 40 to 55 with acute COVID-19.

V usage is TRBV7-8 and J usage is TRBJ1-2, with TRBD1 matching 9 bases. CDR1 is SGHVS, CDR2 FQNEAQ, per germline. This CDR3 has 15 residues. V shed 0 bases, J shed 5 bases, and the junction held 4 bases outside the gene matches. Written as DNA, the CDR3 is TGTGCCAGCAGCTTAGCAGAGGGACAGGGTTATGGCTACACCTTC. Its protein product is CASSLAEGQGYGYTF.

Note on this clone: Other DNA sequences from this sample encode an identical CDR3 as well. This rearrangement joins TRBV28 to TRBJ1-2; TRBD1 aligns across 7 bases. The CDR3 has 13 residues. Trimming cost V 2 bases and J 3 bases; bases outside gene matches: 0. Looked up from germline, CDR1 is MDHEN and CDR2 is SYDVKM. The CDR3 reads CASSLDRDYGYTF. CDR3 DNA: TGTGCCAGCAGTTTAGACAGGGACTATGGCTACACCTTC.

The chain is built from TRBV18 and TRBJ2-1; D possibly corresponds to TRBD2 (5 bases). V was trimmed by 2 bases and J by 9 bases, leaving 8 bases between them. CDR1 and CDR2 (germline): KGHSH, LQKENI. The CDR3 has 12 amino acids. The CDR3, as DNA: TGTGCCAGCTCACCAAGCGGCAGTGAGCAGTTCTTC. It yields the protein CASSPSGSEQFF.

This chain joins TRBV12-5 and TRBJ1-1, with TRBD1 as a possible D gene (6 bases). The germline V and J ends were trimmed by 6 bases and 3 bases, with 17 bases remaining between them. Germline V gene lookup returns CDR1 LGHNT and CDR2 FRNRAP. The CDR3 has 15 amino acids. CDR3 loop: CASGINSQGHTEAFF. The DNA for the CDR3 is TGTGCTAGTGGGATAAATTCACAGGGCCACACTGAAGCTTTCTTT.

This clone was seen once. The chain couples TRBV5-6 to TRBJ1-6; 7 bases line up with TRBD1. The CDR3 length is 15 residues. From germline, CDR1 is SGHDT and CDR2 YYEEEE. V lost 5 bases, J lost 11 bases, and 13 bases stayed unmatched. CDR3 amino acids: CASRRTDRVEAPLHF. CDR3 coding DNA: TGTGCCAGCAGGAGAACAGACAGGGTTGAAGCACCCCTCCACTTT. Full variable domain (remainder filled in from reference TRBV5-6 and TRBJ1-6): DAGVTQSPTHLIKTRGQQVTLRCSPKSGHDTVSWYQQALGQGPQFIFQYYEEEERQRGNFPDRFSGHQFPNYSSELNVNALLLGDSALYLCASRRTDRVEAPLHFGNGTRLTVT.

The CDR3 sequence is CASSVGTNQPQHF. In nucleotides, the CDR3 is TGTGCCAGCAGCGTAGGAACAAATCAGCCCCAGCATTTT. The V call is TRBV9, the J call TRBJ1-5; D is uncertain. Germline CDR1 and CDR2: SGDLS and YYNGEE. The CDR3 contains 13 residues. Trimming took off 0 bases at V and 4 bases at J, with 5 bases between the two ends.

V and J are TRBV27 and TRBJ1-4, with D perhaps TRBD1 (5 bases). The CDR3 is made up of 15 amino acids. Germline V gene data show CDR1 as MNHEY and CDR2 as SMNVEV (reference sequence). V was shortened by 8 bases and J by 4 bases, with 17 bases between the two germline ends. CDR3 DNA: TGTGCCAGCTCCCTCACCGGGACTTATAATGAAAAACTGTTTTTT. Residues: CASSLTGTYNEKLFF.

The chain links TRBV12-3 or TRBV12-4 to TRBJ1-1, with 7 nucleotides matching TRBD1. CDR3 length: 13 residues. V trimming: 5 bases; J trimming: 3 bases; junction bases outside the gene matches: 3. The CDR3 nucleotides read TGTGCCAGCAGTCTAGACAGGGACACTGAAGCTTTCTTT. It encodes CASSLDRDTEAFF.

The chain employs TRBV4-1 and TRBJ2-6; no clear D. There are 14 residues in the CDR3. The germline gives CDR1 MGHRA, CDR2 YSYEKL. V lost 1 base and J lost 5, with 6 bases in between. The CDR3 spells CASSQGSWANVLTF. The CDR3, as DNA: TGCGCCAGCAGCCAAGGTTCCTGGGCCAACGTCCTGACTTTC.

This clone was counted many times. The CDR3 region is CASSIDQLDGYTF. The CDR3 DNA reads as TGTGCCAGTAGTATAGATCAGTTGGATGGCTACACCTTC. This chain uses TRBV19 with TRBJ1-2; no firm D call. V was clipped by 0 bases and J by 6 bases, with 8 bases between them. The CDR3 extends over 13 amino acids. The germline V gene has CDR1 LNHDA and CDR2 SQIVND (reference sequence).

This clone was detected only a few times. V gene TRBV6-5 combines with J gene TRBJ1-6; 7 nucleotides agree with TRBD1. The CDR3 spans 14 residues. With 6 bases clipped from V and 7 bases from J, the junction kept 6 bases outside the gene matches. CDR1 is MNHEY and CDR2 is SVGAGI in the germline V gene. CDR3 loop: CASRVGTANSPLHF. In DNA, the CDR3 is TGTGCCAGCAGAGTGGGGACAGCGAATTCACCCCTCCACTTT.

V is TRBV3-1 (or the pseudogene TRBV3-2) and J is TRBJ2-5; D not resolved. V lost 1 base to trimming and J lost 1 base, with 7 bases between them. Germline loops: CDR1 LGHDT, CDR2 YNNKEL (reference sequence). This CDR3 spans 14 amino acids. Here the CDR3 reads CASSQGASQETQYF. DNA of the CDR3: TGTGCCAGCAGCCAAGGGGCGAGCCAAGAGACCCAGTACTTC.

The V and J genes are TRBV5-1 and TRBJ2-6; D unresolved. V lost 0 bases to trimming and J lost 0 bases, with 7 bases between them. CDR3 length: 16 amino acids. CDR1 and CDR2 from the germline V gene are SGHRS and YFSETQ. The CDR3 loop is CASSLASVSGANVLTF. The CDR3 nucleotides are TGCGCCAGCAGCTTGGCGTCCGTCTCTGGGGCCAACGTCCTGACTTTC. The whole variable domain, filled in from reference TRBV5-1 and TRBJ2-6, reads KAGVTQTPRYLIKTRGQQVTLSCSPISGHRSVSWYQQTPGQGLQFLFEYFSETQRNKGNFPGRFSGRQFSNSRSEMNVSTLELGDSALYLCASSLASVSGANVLTFGAGSRLTVL.

The chain has TRBV15 and TRBJ1-1; 7 nucleotides align to TRBD1. CDR1 and CDR2 from the germline V gene are LNHNV and YYDKDF (reference sequence). Unmatched junction bases numbered 5, after V lost 6 bases and J lost 4 bases. CDR3 size: 13 residues. CDR3 nucleotide sequence: TGTGCCACCAGACAACAGGGGTCCACTGAAGCTTTCTTT. Its translation: CATRQQGSTEAFF.

The chain joins TRBV5-4 to TRBJ2-2; D might be TRBD1 (6 bases). CDR1 and CDR2 from the germline V gene are SGHNT and YYREEE (reference sequence). The ends were cut back, 4 bases at V and 0 bases at J, with 13 bases in the middle. The CDR3 loop spans 16 amino acids. CDR3 nucleotide sequence: TGTGCCAGCAGCCCCCGACAGGTTGCGAACACCGGGGAGCTGTTTTTT. Its translation is CASSPRQVANTGELFF.

This clone was seen a few times. The chain carries TRBV7-2 and TRBJ1-5; 9 nucleotides align to TRBD1. The V segment lost 1 base and the J segment 6 bases; nucleotides outside the gene matches: 4. The CDR3 has 15 residues. Per germline, CDR1 SGHTA and CDR2 FQGNSA. The CDR3 loop reads CASSLEQGAGQPQHF. The CDR3, as DNA: TGTGCCAGCAGCTTAGAACAGGGGGCAGGTCAGCCCCAGCATTTT.